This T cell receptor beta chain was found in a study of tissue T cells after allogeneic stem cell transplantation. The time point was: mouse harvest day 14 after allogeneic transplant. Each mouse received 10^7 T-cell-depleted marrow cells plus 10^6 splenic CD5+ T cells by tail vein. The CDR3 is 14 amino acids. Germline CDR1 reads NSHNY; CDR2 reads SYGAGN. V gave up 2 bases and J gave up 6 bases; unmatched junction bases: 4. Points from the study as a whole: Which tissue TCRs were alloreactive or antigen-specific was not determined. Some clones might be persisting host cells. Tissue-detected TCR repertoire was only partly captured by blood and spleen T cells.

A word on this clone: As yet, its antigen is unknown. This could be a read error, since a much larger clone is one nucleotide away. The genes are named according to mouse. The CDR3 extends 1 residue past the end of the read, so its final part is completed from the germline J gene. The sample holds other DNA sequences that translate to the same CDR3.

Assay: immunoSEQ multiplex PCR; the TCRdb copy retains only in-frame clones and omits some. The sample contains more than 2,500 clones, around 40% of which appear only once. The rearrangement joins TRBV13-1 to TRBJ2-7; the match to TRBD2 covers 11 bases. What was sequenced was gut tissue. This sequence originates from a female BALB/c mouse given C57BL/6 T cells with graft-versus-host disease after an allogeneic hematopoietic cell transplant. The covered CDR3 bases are TGTGCCAGCAGTGAGGGGACTGGGGGTTTTGAACAGTAC. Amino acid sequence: CASSEGTGGFEQY. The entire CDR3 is CASSEGTGGFEQYF.